The 28 T cell receptor beta chains below come from one sample, sequenced in a study of blood T cell repertoires in COVID-19. Sequenced by immunoSEQ multiplex PCR; TCRdb stores in-frame clones only, minus some. The table has 150,000 to 200,000 clones, roughly 79% seen once. Sequenced input: peripheral blood. The receptors were sampled from an elderly woman with acute or convalescent COVID-19.

CDR3 DNA sequence: TGTGCCAGTAGGAAGGGGGCTTGGACTGAAGCTTTCTTT. Protein: CASRKGAWTEAFF. The rearrangement uses TRBV19 and TRBJ1-1, with TRBD1 matching over 7 bases. The CDR3 length is 13 residues. Germline V lookup: CDR1 LNHDA, CDR2 SQIVND (reference sequence). Germline trimming cut 6 bases from V and 5 bases from J; bases unmatched to any gene: 6. Variable domain in full (rest from reference TRBV19 and TRBJ1-1): DGGITQSPKYLFRKEGQNVTLSCEQNLNHDAMYWYRQDPGQGLRLIYYSQIVNDFQKGDIAEGYSVSREKKESFPLTVTSAQKNPTAFYLCASRKGAWTEAFFGQGTRLTVV.

V is TRBV6-5 and J is TRBJ2-5; possibly TRBD1 for D (6 bases). This CDR3 comprises 15 residues. V shed 6 bases and J shed 6 bases, with 20 bases lying between them. Germline loops: CDR1 MNHEY, CDR2 SVGAGI. The CDR3 coding sequence is TGTGCCAGCAGCCTACTCAGGGCAGGGGCCCAGACCCAGTACTTC. It translates to CASSLLRAGAQTQYF.

This CDR3 reads CASSQEFGRGGTEAFF. In DNA form, the CDR3 reads TGTGCCAGCAGCCAAGAGTTCGGCAGGGGTGGCACTGAAGCTTTCTTT. The V and J genes are TRBV3-1 (or the pseudogene TRBV3-2) and TRBJ1-1, with D perhaps TRBD1 (6 bases). Trimming took off 0 bases at V and 4 bases at J, with 15 bases between the two ends. Looked up from germline, CDR1 is LGHDT and CDR2 is YNNKEL (reference sequence). The CDR3 is made up of 16 amino acids.

This clone has more than one count but fewer than ten. J is TRBJ1-2 and V is TRBV30; D unclear. The CDR3 runs 11 residues. Germline assignment: CDR1 GTSNPN and CDR2 SVGIG (reference sequence). Trimming shortened V by 1 base and J by 6 bases, and 6 bases separated the two germline ends. The CDR3: CAWSATHGYTF. The CDR3 nucleotides read TGTGCCTGGAGTGCCACACATGGCTACACCTTC. The whole variable domain, filled in from reference TRBV30 and TRBJ1-2, reads SQTIHQWPATLVQPVGSPLSLECTVEGTSNPNLYWYRQAAGRGLQLLFYSVGIGQISSEVPQNLSASRPQDRQFILSSKKLLLSDSGFYLCAWSATHGYTFGSGTRLTVV.

The gene calls are TRBV29-1 and TRBJ1-4; D gene ambiguous. The germline V and J ends were trimmed by 6 bases and 7 bases, with 12 bases remaining between them. The germline V gene has CDR1 SQVTM and CDR2 ANQGSEA. CDR3 length: 12 residues. In nucleotides, the CDR3 is TGCAGCGTGGAGGTTTGGGGTGAAAAACTGTTTTTT. Encoded protein: CSVEVWGEKLFF.

V is TRBV11-2 and J is TRBJ2-6, with D maybe TRBD1 (6 bases). With 4 bases removed from V and 0 bases from J, the gap between germline ends came to 10 bases. In germline, CDR1 is SGHAT, CDR2 FQNNGV. The CDR3 spans 16 residues. The CDR3, as DNA: TGTGCCAGCAGCTCGGGACAATACTCTGGGGCCAACGTCCTGACTTTC. Protein product: CASSSGQYSGANVLTF.

This chain links TRBV5-6 with TRBJ1-1; no firm D call. V shed 2 bases and J shed 8 bases, with 10 bases lying between them. Germline V gives CDR1 SGHDT, CDR2 YYEEEE. The CDR3 covers 12 residues. The CDR3 nucleotides are TGTGCCAGCAGCTTAATTGGCGGAGAAGCTTTCTTT. Translated: CASSLIGGEAFF. The complete variable domain, with remaining parts taken from reference TRBV5-6 and TRBJ1-1, reads DAGVTQSPTHLIKTRGQQVTLRCSPKSGHDTVSWYQQALGQGPQFIFQYYEEEERQRGNFPDRFSGHQFPNYSSELNVNALLLGDSALYLCASSLIGGEAFFGQGTRLTVV.

In nucleotides, the CDR3 is TGCGCCAGCAATGCGGGGGGAGAGTACAATGAGCAGTTCTTC. It specifies CASNAGGEYNEQFF. The rearrangement joins TRBV10-1 to TRBJ2-1; 8 bases are shared with TRBD2. CDR1 is WNHNN, CDR2 SYGVQD, per germline (reference sequence). The CDR3 totals 14 residues. With 7 bases clipped from V and 4 bases from J, the junction kept 6 bases outside the gene matches.

The chain employs TRBV6-5 and TRBJ1-1, with 8 bases lining up with TRBD1. V lost 6 bases and J lost 4; bases outside the gene matches: 7. Looked up from germline, CDR1 is MNHEY and CDR2 is SVGAGI. This CDR3 has 14 residues. CDR3 nucleotide sequence: TGTGCCAGCAGGTTGACAGGGGCAGGCACTGAAGCTTTCTTT. Encoded protein: CASRLTGAGTEAFF.

As DNA, the CDR3 is TGTGCCAGCAGCTTGACAGTAAACACTGAAGCTTTCTTT. Translation gives CASSLTVNTEAFF. The rearrangement links TRBV5-6 to TRBJ1-1; D gene unclear. Germline CDR1 reads SGHDT; CDR2 reads YYEEEE. The length of the CDR3 is 13 residues. Trimming shortened V by 1 base and J by 2 bases, and 6 bases separated the two germline ends.

The chain is built from TRBV9 and TRBJ1-3; D gene ambiguous. CDR3 length: 16 residues. Trimming stripped 0 bases from V and 0 bases from J, with 10 bases between. The germline V gene encodes CDR1 SGDLS and CDR2 YYNGEE. The CDR3 sequence is CASSVGGQFSGNTIYF. In DNA form, the CDR3 reads TGTGCCAGCAGCGTAGGTGGGCAGTTCTCTGGAAACACCATATATTTT. The full variable domain, its missing parts supplied by reference TRBV9 and TRBJ1-3, is DSGVTQTPKHLITATGQRVTLRCSPRSGDLSVYWYQQSLDQGLQFLIQYYNGEERAKGNILERFSAQQFPDLHSELNLSSLELGDSALYFCASSVGGQFSGNTIYFGEGSWLTVV.

This sequence joins TRBV2 and TRBJ2-1, with 8 bases that match TRBD2. Germline V gene sequence: CDR1 SNHLY, CDR2 FYNNEI. The CDR3 runs to 15 residues. V dropped 6 bases and J dropped 10; count of bases not matched to a gene: 14. This CDR3 reads CASRQPGLGRHEQFF. The CDR3 bases are TGTGCCAGCAGGCAGCCGGGACTAGGGAGACACGAGCAGTTCTTC.

The chain joins TRBV5-1 to TRBJ1-6, with a weak D call TRBD1 (6 bases). Germline V gene data show CDR1 as SGHRS and CDR2 as YFSETQ. The CDR3 is 15 residues long. The V and J ends lost 0 bases and 7 bases respectively, with 11 bases between them. The CDR3 nucleotides read TGCGCCAGCAGCTTGGAAGGTCAGGGGAATTCACCCCTCCACTTT. Its protein product is CASSLEGQGNSPLHF.

The chain recombines TRBV5-1 with TRBJ2-1; D ambiguous. V shed 1 base and J shed 6 bases, with 8 bases lying between them. CDR1 is SGHRS, CDR2 YFSETQ, per germline. CDR3 length: 13 residues. The CDR3 region is CASSLYAVNEQFF. In nucleotides, the CDR3 is TGCGCCAGCAGCTTGTATGCAGTCAATGAGCAGTTCTTC. The full variable domain, with the rest looked up from reference TRBV5-1 and TRBJ2-1, is KAGVTQTPRYLIKTRGQQVTLSCSPISGHRSVSWYQQTPGQGLQFLFEYFSETQRNKGNFPGRFSGRQFSNSRSEMNVSTLELGDSALYLCASSLYAVNEQFFGPGTRLTVL.

This chain joins TRBV27 and TRBJ2-1; D might be TRBD1 (5 bases). Trimming stripped 6 bases from V and 6 bases from J, with 9 bases between. The CDR3 spans 12 residues. The germline V gene has CDR1 MNHEY and CDR2 SMNVEV (reference sequence). This CDR3 reads CASSPTGNEQFF. In DNA, the CDR3 is TGTGCCAGCAGCCCAACAGGCAATGAGCAGTTCTTC.

This clone was detected a few times. This chain links TRBV7-9 with TRBJ1-4; D not resolved. V lost 4 bases, J lost 8 bases, and 20 bases lay in between. The length of the CDR3 is 16 residues. Per the germline V gene, CDR1 is SEHNR and CDR2 is FQNEAQ (reference sequence). The CDR3 DNA is TGTGCCAGCAGCTGGAGGGTGGCAGGCCGTTCGGAAAAACTGTTTTTT. Its protein is CASSWRVAGRSEKLFF.

This clone was counted a single time. The chain combines TRBV5-1 with TRBJ2-3, with 7 bases matching TRBD2. With 5 bases clipped from V and 1 base from J, the junction kept 10 bases outside the gene matches. The germline gives CDR1 SGHRS, CDR2 YFSETQ. The CDR3 has 16 amino acids. CDR3 nucleotide sequence: TGCGCCAGCAGTCGGGGGGATTTCATAGGCACAGATACGCAGTATTTT. Amino acid sequence: CASSRGDFIGTDTQYF.

The chain recombines TRBV5-6 with TRBJ2-3; 8 bases align to TRBD1. The CDR3 spans 15 residues. V lost 2 bases, J lost 5 bases, and 7 bases stayed unmatched. The germline V gene encodes CDR1 SGHDT and CDR2 YYEEEE. The CDR3 nucleotides read TGTGCCAGCAGCTTAGAGACAGGGGTTATAGATACGCAGTATTTT. This sequence encodes CASSLETGVIDTQYF.

The chain carries TRBV3-1 (or the pseudogene TRBV3-2) and TRBJ1-1; 8 nucleotides line up with TRBD1. Trimming took 4 bases from V and 0 from J; bases not matched to a gene: 4. Germline loops: CDR1 LGHDT, CDR2 YNNKEL (reference sequence). The CDR3 contains 15 residues. CDR3 in amino acids: CASSPRDRMNTEAFF. For the CDR3, the DNA is TGTGCCAGCAGCCCCCGGGACAGGATGAACACTGAAGCTTTCTTT.

The chain combines TRBV30 with TRBJ2-4; 11 nucleotides match TRBD2. The CDR3 spans 15 residues. V shed 1 base, J shed 6 bases, and the junction held 5 bases outside the gene matches. The germline V gene encodes CDR1 GTSNPN and CDR2 SVGIG (reference sequence). CDR3 loop: CAWSETSGKANIQYF. The CDR3 DNA reads as TGTGCCTGGAGTGAGACTAGCGGGAAGGCAAACATTCAGTACTTC.

This clone was seen a handful of times. This sequence joins TRBV2 and TRBJ1-2; 7 nucleotides align to TRBD1. V lost 8 bases and J lost 8; bases outside the gene matches: 14. The CDR3 loop spans 14 amino acids. CDR1 SNHLY and CDR2 FYNNEI come from the germline V gene. CDR3 nucleotides: TGTGCCAGCGGACCCGGGACAGTGCGGGCGGGCTACACCTTC. Its translation is CASGPGTVRAGYTF.

A word on this clone: The sample carries other DNA sequences with the same CDR3. The chain is built from TRBV9 and TRBJ1-3; tentative D call: TRBD1 (5 bases). The CDR3 is made up of 15 amino acids. V gave up 0 bases and J gave up 1 base, with 8 bases separating them. Per germline, CDR1 SGDLS and CDR2 YYNGEE. In DNA form, the CDR3 reads TGTGCCAGCAGCGTAGTTGGGGGGTCTGGAAACACCATATATTTT. Its translation: CASSVVGGSGNTIYF.

This rearrangement joins TRBV7-9 to TRBJ2-7; D not resolved. The CDR3 is made up of 12 amino acids. Germline loops: CDR1 SEHNR, CDR2 FQNEAQ (reference sequence). V was trimmed by 5 bases and J by 4 bases, leaving 9 bases between them. The CDR3 loop is CASSLKEYEQYF. As DNA, the CDR3 is TGTGCCAGCAGCCTAAAAGAGTACGAGCAGTACTTC.

V gene TRBV5-1 combines with J gene TRBJ2-2; D is perhaps TRBD1 (5 bases). The CDR3 covers 12 residues. V gave up 4 bases and J gave up 10 bases, with 11 bases separating them. Looked up from germline, CDR1 is SGHRS and CDR2 is YFSETQ. The DNA for the CDR3 is TGCGCCAGCAGCGTTCAGGGTGTGGAGCTGTTTTTT. Its translation: CASSVQGVELFF.

This clone was seen more than once but under ten times. The chain carries TRBV7-2 and TRBJ2-4, with TRBD1 as a possible D gene (6 bases). Germline V CDR1 and CDR2: SGHTA, FQGNSA. The CDR3 covers 15 residues. Between the trimmed V and J ends, which lost 3 bases and 4 bases, there was a span of 13 bases. In DNA form, the CDR3 reads TGTGCCAGCAGCTTTCTACTGGACAGTAAAAACATTCAGTACTTC. It translates to CASSFLLDSKNIQYF.

This sequence joins TRBV19 and TRBJ1-2; unclear D gene. The CDR3 covers 14 residues. Germline CDR1 is LNHDA and CDR2 is SQIVND (reference sequence). The ends were cut back, 4 bases at V and 1 base at J, with 10 bases in the middle. In nucleotides, the CDR3 is TGTGCCAGTAGTACCTGGGCAGTTAACTATGGCTACACCTTC. Its protein product is CASSTWAVNYGYTF.

The count of this clone is one. This chain joins TRBV6-2 or TRBV6-3 and TRBJ2-1; 13 nucleotides line up with TRBD2. Germline assignment: CDR1 MNHEY and CDR2 SVGEGT. Unmatched junction bases numbered 12, after V lost 5 bases and J lost 2 bases. There are 19 residues in the CDR3. CDR3 sequence: CASSNIGTSGKGAYNEQFF. The CDR3 nucleotides read TGTGCCAGCAGTAATATCGGGACTAGCGGGAAGGGGGCCTACAATGAGCAGTTCTTC.

This sequence joins TRBV18 and TRBJ2-5; 7 nucleotides align to TRBD2. Germline trimming cut 4 bases from V and 4 bases from J; bases unmatched to any gene: 6. The CDR3 spans 14 residues. From germline, CDR1 is KGHSH and CDR2 LQKENI. This CDR3 is CASSQGGGGETQYF. The CDR3 nucleotides are TGTGCCAGCTCACAGGGCGGCGGGGGAGAGACCCAGTACTTC.